The 20 T cell receptor beta chains listed next were all sequenced from one sample in a study of blood T cell repertoires in COVID-19. TCRdb's table, derived via immunoSEQ multiplex PCR, lists solely in-frame clones and lacks some. The sample includes 200,000 to 250,000 clones, over 70% of them seen just once. Sequenced input: peripheral blood. All receptors come from a woman in her 70s with acute or convalescent COVID-19.

The chain links TRBV10-2 to TRBJ2-7; 9 bases map to TRBD2. The CDR3 is 15 residues long. CDR1 is WSHSY, CDR2 SAAADI, per germline. Trimming at V came to 1 base and at J to 3 bases, leaving 4 bases not matched to a gene. The CDR3 reads CASSEYAGGHYEQYF. CDR3 bases: TGCGCCAGCAGTGAGTACGCGGGGGGGCACTACGAGCAGTACTTC.

This clone was counted between two and nine times. One junction end disagrees with the germline gene, perhaps due to a read error. The CDR3 bases are TGTGCCAGCAGCAAACAGGGACGGAACTCCGGGGAGCTGTTTTTT. It is translated as CASSKQGRNSGELFF. The chain employs TRBV7-8 and TRBJ2-2; a possible D gene is TRBD1 (6 bases). The CDR3 loop spans 15 amino acids. Germline CDR1 and CDR2: SGHVS and FQNEAQ.

V gene TRBV19 combines with J gene TRBJ2-3; maybe TRBD2 (5 bases). Trimming stripped 1 base from V and 1 base from J, with 15 bases between. This CDR3 is built from 17 residues. The V gene's germline CDR1 is LNHDA and CDR2 SQIVND (reference sequence). CDR3: CASSIGRRNSGTDTQYF. The CDR3 DNA is TGTGCCAGTAGTATAGGACGTCGGAATAGCGGCACAGATACGCAGTATTTT. The complete variable domain, with remaining parts taken from reference TRBV19 and TRBJ2-3, reads DGGITQSPKYLFRKEGQNVTLSCEQNLNHDAMYWYRQDPGQGLRLIYYSQIVNDFQKGDIAEGYSVSREKKESFPLTVTSAQKNPTAFYLCASSIGRRNSGTDTQYFGPGTRLTVL.

A few counts support this clone. The chain combines TRBV5-1 with TRBJ1-4; 8 bases map to TRBD1. This CDR3 comprises 15 residues. Germline-derived CDR1 and CDR2 are SGHRS and YFSETQ. V gave up 4 bases and J gave up 7 bases; unmatched junction bases: 9. The CDR3: CASSPDRGRREKLFF. The CDR3 coding sequence is TGCGCCAGCAGCCCAGACAGGGGTCGGCGTGAAAAACTGTTTTTT. The variable domain in full, with the rest retrieved from reference TRBV5-1 and TRBJ1-4, is KAGVTQTPRYLIKTRGQQVTLSCSPISGHRSVSWYQQTPGQGLQFLFEYFSETQRNKGNFPGRFSGRQFSNSRSEMNVSTLELGDSALYLCASSPDRGRREKLFFGSGTQLSVL.

The chain combines TRBV19 with TRBJ2-3, with D unclear. The ends were cut back, 2 bases at V and 2 bases at J, with 8 bases in the middle. This CDR3 is 14 amino acids long. Germline V lookup: CDR1 LNHDA, CDR2 SQIVND (reference sequence). CDR3 residues: CASSIRRFTDTQYF. The CDR3 region has the DNA TGTGCCAGTAGTATAAGGCGGTTCACAGATACGCAGTATTTT.

V is TRBV10-3 and J is TRBJ2-2; 7 positions match TRBD1. Trimming removed 4 bases from V and 6 bases from J; junction bases left unmatched: 11. Germline V gene lookup returns CDR1 ENHRY and CDR2 SYGVKD. The CDR3 totals 16 residues. For the CDR3, the DNA is TGTGCCATCAGTGGAGGGGGACAGAGCGTGGCCGGGGAGCTGTTTTTT. It translates to CAISGGGQSVAGELFF.

V and J are TRBV5-1 and TRBJ1-1, with 7 bases aligning to TRBD1. This CDR3 spans 15 amino acids. V lost 4 bases, J lost 7 bases, and 13 bases stayed unmatched. Germline V gene lookup returns CDR1 SGHRS and CDR2 YFSETQ. In DNA form, the CDR3 reads TGCGCCAGCAGCCCAATTGACAGGGACGTAGATGAAGCTTTCTTT. Translated: CASSPIDRDVDEAFF.

This clone was seen a single time. The gene calls are TRBV28 and TRBJ2-7, with 8 bases that match TRBD2. V trimming: 8 bases; J trimming: 3 bases; junction bases outside the gene matches: 15. Germline V lookup: CDR1 MDHEN, CDR2 SYDVKM. The CDR3 totals 16 residues. The CDR3 nucleotides are TGTGCCAGCTACGCATTGGCGGGGGGAGCCTACTACGAGCAGTACTTC. It translates to CASYALAGGAYYEQYF.

The chain joins TRBV6-5 to TRBJ1-3; TRBD1 matches at 7 bases. Germline assignment: CDR1 MNHEY and CDR2 SVGAGI. This CDR3 comprises 16 residues. The V segment lost 0 bases and the J segment 2 bases; nucleotides outside the gene matches: 4. Written as DNA, the CDR3 is TGTGCCAGCAGTTACTCGCAGACAGGGCCTGGAAACACCATATATTTT. It codes for CASSYSQTGPGNTIYF.

The CDR3 sequence: CASSLVGSGLDTQYF. CDR3 bases: TGTGCCAGCAGCTTAGTGGGTAGCGGACTAGATACGCAGTATTTT. The chain employs TRBV7-8 and TRBJ2-3, with a weak D call TRBD2 (6 bases). CDR1 and CDR2 (germline): SGHVS, FQNEAQ. V lost 1 base to trimming and J lost 5 bases, with 13 bases between them. The CDR3 consists of 15 residues.

In this sample, this clone turned up a few times. The chain has TRBV20-1 and TRBJ2-1, with 7 bases matching TRBD1. Germline V gene lookup returns CDR1 DFQATT and CDR2 SNEGSKA (reference sequence). This CDR3 has 15 amino acids. Trimming removed 3 bases from V and 0 bases from J; junction bases left unmatched: 5. The CDR3 here is CSASNRGFSYNEQFF. The CDR3 coding sequence is TGCAGTGCTAGTAACAGGGGCTTCTCCTACAATGAGCAGTTCTTC.

The chain combines TRBV25-1 with TRBJ2-1; 8 bases map to TRBD1. The CDR3 runs to 13 residues. Germline V gene lookup returns CDR1 MGHDK and CDR2 SYGVNS. V lost 7 bases and J lost 2; bases outside the gene matches: 1. The chain's CDR3 is CASTGQAYNEQFF. CDR3 coding DNA: TGTGCCAGCACGGGACAGGCCTACAATGAGCAGTTCTTC.

The rearrangement links TRBV5-5 to TRBJ1-4; a weak D match, TRBD1 (6 bases). CDR1 is SGHKS, CDR2 YYEKEE, per germline (reference sequence). The germline V and J ends were trimmed by 1 base and 8 bases, with 9 bases remaining between them. The CDR3 has 13 residues. In DNA, the CDR3 is TGTGCCAGCAGCTTGACAGGGCGCGAAAAACTGTTTTTT. Translated: CASSLTGREKLFF.

This chain uses TRBV3-1 (or the pseudogene TRBV3-2) with TRBJ2-1; 9 positions match TRBD2. V lost 5 bases to trimming and J lost 6 bases; unmatched junction nucleotides: 11. Germline assignment: CDR1 LGHDT and CDR2 YNNKEL (reference sequence). This CDR3 spans 16 amino acids. CDR3 nucleotides: TGTGCCAGCAGCGCAGGATATAGCGGGGGCGCCAATGAGCAGTTCTTC. This codes for CASSAGYSGGANEQFF.

The rearrangement uses TRBV23-1 and TRBJ2-1; D call uncertain. TRBV23-1 is treated as an ORF (open reading frame) with a function not yet certain. V lost 0 bases to trimming and J lost 0 bases, with 9 bases between them. The CDR3 is made up of 16 amino acids. The CDR3 DNA sequence: TGCGCCAGCAGTCAATCCAGGATTGGCTCCTACAATGAGCAGTTCTTC. It codes for CASSQSRIGSYNEQFF.

With regard to this clone: At one of its ends the junction is not consistent with the germline gene, which may arise from a read error. This chain links TRBV19 with TRBJ1-6, with D tentatively TRBD1 (6 bases). Germline loops: CDR1 LNHDA, CDR2 SQIVND (reference sequence). This CDR3 is built from 15 residues. The CDR3 sequence: CASSLQQGVGSPFHF. The CDR3 region has the DNA TGTGCCAGTAGTCTTCAACAGGGTGTAGGTTCACCCTTCCACTTT. Together with reference TRBV19 and TRBJ1-6, the CDR3 gives the full variable domain: DGGITQSPKYLFRKEGQNVTLSCEQNLNHDAMYWYRQDPGQGLRLIYYSQIVNDFQKGDIAEGYSVSREKKESFPLTVTSAQKNPTAFYLCASSLQQGVGSPFHFGNGTRLTVT.

The chain employs TRBV6-2 or TRBV6-3 and TRBJ2-7, with TRBD2 matching over 14 bases. V trimming: 4 bases; J trimming: 5 bases; junction bases outside the gene matches: 13. This CDR3 spans 18 amino acids. Per germline, CDR1 MNHEY and CDR2 SVGEGT. The CDR3 is CASSSIYWTSGGTHEQYV. The CDR3 bases are TGTGCCAGCAGTTCGATCTACTGGACTAGCGGGGGGACCCACGAGCAGTACGTC.

The chain combines TRBV3-1 (or the pseudogene TRBV3-2) with TRBJ1-6, with D hard to call. Germline CDR1 reads LGHDT; CDR2 reads YNNKEL (reference sequence). This CDR3 region has 12 residues. Between the trimmed V and J ends, which lost 8 bases and 6 bases, there was a span of 8 bases. In nucleotides, the CDR3 is TGTGCCAGCGCGGTACTTAATTCACCCCTCCACTTT. It codes for CASAVLNSPLHF.

The V call is TRBV18, the J call TRBJ1-2, with D possibly being TRBD1 (6 bases). Germline V gene data show CDR1 as KGHSH and CDR2 as LQKENI. The CDR3 covers 12 residues. Trimming removed 3 bases at V and 7 bases at J, with 9 bases between. The CDR3 region is CASSPRGGGYTF. The CDR3 DNA sequence: TGTGCCAGCTCACCGAGGGGGGGTGGCTACACCTTC.

The V gene is TRBV19, the J gene TRBJ2-3; 11 nucleotides line up with TRBD2. Germline V gives CDR1 LNHDA, CDR2 SQIVND (reference sequence). The CDR3 has 15 residues. V shed 8 bases, J shed 0 bases, and the junction held 4 bases outside the gene matches. As DNA, the CDR3 is TGTGCCAGTTACGGACTAGCGGGCAGCACAGATACGCAGTATTTT. As protein: CASYGLAGSTDTQYF.